The TCR beta chain under discussion was sequenced for a study of T cell changes during pregnancy in multiple sclerosis. The germline V gene has CDR1 MGHRA and CDR2 YSYEKL. The V segment lost 5 bases and the J segment 2 bases; nucleotides outside the gene matches: 10. The CDR3 has 18 residues. Measured with immunoSEQ multiplex PCR; TCRdb has only the in-frame clones, and not every one. The sample contains 25,000 to 30,000 clones, about 88% of which appear only once. This receptor was identified in a female donor with multiple sclerosis, enrolled in a pregnancy study. The sample consisted of CD8+ T cells from peripheral blood mononuclear cells, taken after pregnancy. The chain joins TRBV4-1 to TRBJ2-6; TRBD1 aligns across 9 bases. CDR3 coding DNA: TGCGCCAGCAGCACACACAGGGGGCAAACGGCTGGGGCCAACGTCCTGACTTTC. This sequence encodes CASSTHRGQTAGANVLTF.